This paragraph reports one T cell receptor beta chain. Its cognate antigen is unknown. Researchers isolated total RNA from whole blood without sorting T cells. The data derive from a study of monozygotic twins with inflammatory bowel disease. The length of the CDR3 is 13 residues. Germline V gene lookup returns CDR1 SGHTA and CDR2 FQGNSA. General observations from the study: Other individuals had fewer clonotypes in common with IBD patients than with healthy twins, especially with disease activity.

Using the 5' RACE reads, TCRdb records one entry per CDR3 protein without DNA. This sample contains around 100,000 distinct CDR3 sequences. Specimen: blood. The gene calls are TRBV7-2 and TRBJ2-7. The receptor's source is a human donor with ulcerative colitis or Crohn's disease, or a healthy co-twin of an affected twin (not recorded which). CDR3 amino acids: CASSLAQLNEQYF. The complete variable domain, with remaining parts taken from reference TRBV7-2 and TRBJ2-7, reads GAGVSQSPSNKVTEKGKDVELRCDPISGHTALYWYRQSLGQGLEFLIYFQGNSAPDKSGLPSDRFSAERTGGSVSTLTIQRTQQEDSAVYLCASSLAQLNEQYFGPGTRLTVT.